The source of this T cell receptor (beta chain) is a study of T cells after yellow fever vaccination. This clonotype was counted a few times. TCRdb redid the calling of the 5' RACE reads with MiXCR, one entry per CDR3 protein. The sample carries a few hundred thousand distinct CDR3 sequences, about an eighth recorded once. From germline, CDR1 is SGDLS and CDR2 YYNGEE. Trimming took off 0 bases at V and 5 bases at J, with 11 bases between the two ends. This CDR3 is 14 amino acids long. The source was CD4+ T cells sorted from PBMCs, collected 45 days after the yellow fever booster vaccination. V usage is TRBV9 and J usage is TRBJ2-5, with D tentatively TRBD1 or TRBD2 (5 bases each). This clonotype was sampled from a man in his thirties or forties who received the YFV17D yellow fever vaccine. In DNA, the CDR3 is TGTGCCAGCAGCGTAGGAGGGGCCCGTGAGACCCAGTACTTC. It encodes CASSVGGARETQYF.